The entry below describes one T cell receptor beta chain. The antigen remains unidentified. ViraFEST used viral peptide pools to expand antigen-specific CD4+ T cells before sequencing. Once cultured for 10 days, the cells underwent separation to obtain CD4+ T cells. The vaccine given was either BNT162b2 or mRNA-1273, in two doses. The repertoire was sequenced with immunoSEQ multiplex PCR; TCRdb's copy has only in-frame clones and lacks some. Of just under 60,000 clones listed, around four fifths are singletons. The sample comes from a study of vaccination effects on CD4 cells after COVID-19. This CDR3 region has 15 residues. Germline V gene data show CDR1 as SGHTA and CDR2 as FQGNSA. The V end lost 1 base, the J end lost 2 bases, and 11 bases lay between the germline ends.

The sequence was collected from a human donor who received a COVID-19 vaccine. The material sequenced was CD4+ T cells from PBMCs cultured with HCoV-OC43 spike peptides, taken after COVID-19 vaccination. Specified subset: HCoV-OC43 spike overlapping peptide pool stimulation. V and J are TRBV7-2 and TRBJ1-2, with a tentative D call TRBD1 (6 bases). CDR3 residues: CASSLEPTGNYGYTF. CDR3 nucleotides: TGTGCCAGCAGCTTAGAACCGACAGGCAACTATGGCTACACCTTC.